This is a list of T cell receptor beta chains from one sample in a study of sequential checkpoint blockade in melanoma. The data were produced by immunoSEQ multiplex PCR, yet TCRdb's version contains in-frame clones alone and is incomplete. The data show about 27,000 clones, around 77% seen once. The source material was CD8+ T cells sorted from blood (inferred from file names), sampled from a patient given nivolumab and ipilimumab in sequence. The receptors stem from a human donor with melanoma. Both conserved end residues are part of each CDR3. A D gene is named only where the DNA matches it firmly. The size of a clone is reported for some rows only, either as once, few or many, or as a class for expanded clones.

.	TRBV5-1	TRBD1	TRBJ1-6	CASSAMDRGDSPLHF	TGCGCCAGCAGCGCCATGGACAGGGGAGATTCACCCCTCCACTTT
.	TRBV7-2	.	TRBJ2-2	CASSLAGSTGELFF	TGTGCCAGCAGCTTAGCTGGGAGCACCGGGGAGCTGTTTTTT
.	TRBV28	.	TRBJ1-5	CASSLLQTNQPQHF	TGTGCCAGCAGTTTGTTACAAACCAATCAGCCCCAGCATTTT
.	TRBV4-1	.	TRBJ2-7	CASSRGQGGYYEQYF	TGCGCCAGCAGCCGTGGACAGGGAGGGTATTACGAGCAGTACTTC
.	TRBV7-9	.	TRBJ2-2	CASSALHRGGSGELFF	TGTGCCAGCAGCGCCCTGCACAGGGGGGGGAGCGGGGAGCTGTTTTTT
.	TRBV10-1	TRBD2	TRBJ2-7	CASREGLARYEQYF	TGCGCCAGCAGGGAGGGACTAGCCAGGTACGAGCAGTACTTC
.	TRBV6-4	.	TRBJ2-2	CASSDSGSSRYTGELFF	TGTGCCAGCAGTGACTCGGGCTCATCTCGGTACACCGGGGAGCTGTTTTTT
.	TRBV27	TRBD1	TRBJ2-3	CASSLTGSIDTQYF	TGTGCCAGCAGTTTGACAGGGTCAATAGATACGCAGTATTTT
once	TRBV5-1	TRBD1	TRBJ1-4	CASSLVGTGLEKLFF	TGCGCCAGCAGCTTGGTTGGGACAGGGCTTGAAAAACTGTTTTTT
.	TRBV5-1	.	TRBJ2-1	CASSLGPGDEQFF	TGCGCCAGCAGCTTGGGCCCAGGGGATGAGCAGTTCTTC
.	TRBV19	TRBD1	TRBJ2-3	CASSTTGTVFTDTQYF	TGTGCCAGTAGTACGACCGGGACAGTATTTACAGATACGCAGTATTTT
.	TRBV5-1	.	TRBJ2-7	CASSLTVSYEQYF	TGCGCCAGCAGCCTGACAGTATCCTACGAGCAGTACTTC
.	TRBV10-3	.	TRBJ1-5	CAIGGADGNQPQHF	TGTGCCATCGGGGGCGCGGACGGCAATCAGCCCCAGCATTTT
.	TRBV19	.	TRBJ2-1	CASSPTGYNEQFF	TGTGCCAGTAGTCCCACGGGGTACAATGAGCAGTTCTTC
.	TRBV7-9	.	TRBJ2-7	CASSTAGTGVYEQYF	TGTGCCAGCAGCACCGCCGGGACGGGAGTCTACGAGCAGTACTTC
.	TRBV11-2	TRBD2	TRBJ2-5	CASSYPGGGAKTQYF	TGTGCCAGCAGCTACCCTGGCGGGGGGGCCAAGACCCAGTACTTC
.	TRBV11-2	.	TRBJ2-1	CASSLDDSYINEQFF	TGTGCCAGCAGCTTAGATGACAGCTACATCAATGAGCAGTTCTTC
.	TRBV7-3	TRBD2	TRBJ2-5	CASSLLAGLQETQYF	TGTGCCAGCAGCCTCCTAGCGGGCCTTCAAGAGACCCAGTACTTC
.	TRBV5-1	TRBD1	TRBJ1-1	CASSSRDRGLNTEAFF	TGCGCCAGCAGCTCCCGGGACAGGGGGCTGAACACTGAAGCTTTCTTT
few	TRBV2	TRBD1	TRBJ2-7	CASSDGQGLSSYEQYF	TGTGCCAGCAGTGATGGACAGGGGCTTTCCTCCTACGAGCAGTACTTC
.	TRBV4-1	TRBD2	TRBJ2-1	CASSLGTSGGDEQFF	TGCGCCAGCAGCCTCGGGACTAGCGGGGGCGATGAGCAGTTCTTC
.	TRBV6-5	TRBD2	TRBJ2-5	CASSPSGGQETQYF	TGTGCCAGCAGCCCTAGCGGGGGGCAAGAGACCCAGTACTTC
.	TRBV5-1	TRBD1	TRBJ2-7	CASSLGGGEQYF	TGCGCCAGCAGCTTAGGGGGCGGCGAGCAGTACTTC
.	TRBV4-2	TRBD2	TRBJ2-5	CASSQDLGGGGQETQYF	TGTGCCAGCAGCCAAGATCTTGGCGGGGGGGGGCAAGAGACCCAGTACTTC
few	TRBV23-1	.	TRBJ2-3	CASSPLGGESTDTQYF	TGCGCCAGCAGTCCCTTAGGAGGGGAAAGCACAGATACGCAGTATTTT
.	TRBV2	TRBD2	TRBJ2-2	CASSEAALLAGGHTGELFF	TGTGCCAGCAGTGAAGCGGCCTTGCTAGCGGGGGGCCACACCGGGGAGCTGTTTTTT
.	TRBV27	TRBD2	TRBJ2-3	CASKGGAPDTQYF	TGTGCCAGCAAGGGAGGGGCCCCAGATACGCAGTATTTT
few	TRBV4-1	.	TRBJ1-1	CASSQAGDTEAFF	TGCGCCAGCAGCCAAGCAGGGGACACTGAAGCTTTCTTT
.	TRBV19	.	TRBJ1-1	CASSIGGAGNTEAFF	TGTGCCAGTAGTATTGGGGGCGCGGGGAACACTGAAGCTTTCTTT
.	TRBV30	TRBD2	TRBJ2-7	CAWSVAGAYEQYF	TGTGCCTGGAGTGTAGCGGGGGCCTACGAGCAGTACTTC
once	TRBV6-6	TRBD1	TRBJ2-1	CASRGTGAGDEQFF	TGTGCCAGCAGAGGAACAGGGGCCGGGGATGAGCAGTTCTTC
once	TRBV19	.	TRBJ2-1	CASGVQGHSYNEQFF	TGTGCCAGTGGGGTTCAGGGTCACTCCTACAATGAGCAGTTCTTC
.	TRBV27	TRBD1	TRBJ2-7	CASSLRGILYEQYF	TGTGCCAGCAGCCTCAGGGGGATACTCTACGAGCAGTACTTC
.	TRBV28	TRBD1	TRBJ1-5	CASSSTDRVVQPQHF	TGTGCCAGCAGTTCAACCGACAGGGTGGTTCAGCCCCAGCATTTT
once	TRBV27	TRBD1	TRBJ2-1	CASATGGFLYNEQFF	TGTGCCAGCGCAACAGGGGGCTTTCTATACAATGAGCAGTTCTTC
.	TRBV6-5	.	TRBJ1-1	CASKVAGTEAFF	TGTGCCAGCAAAGTGGCGGGAACTGAAGCTTTCTTT
once	TRBV19	TRBD1	TRBJ1-5	CASSARTGLRDQPQHF	TGTGCCAGTAGTGCCAGGACAGGGTTAAGGGATCAGCCCCAGCATTTT
few	TRBV28	TRBD1	TRBJ2-7	CASSDRRTGLYEQYF	TGTGCCAGCAGTGACAGGAGGACAGGCCTCTACGAGCAGTACTTC
.	TRBV5-1	TRBD2	TRBJ2-7	CASSFGRGGYEQYF	TGCGCCAGCAGTTTTGGTCGGGGGGGCTACGAGCAGTACTTC
.	TRBV5-8	.	TRBJ1-1	CASSLNMNTEAFF	TGTGCCAGCAGCTTGAACATGAACACTGAAGCTTTCTTT
.	TRBV2	TRBD2	TRBJ2-5	CASSSTIAGGRETQYF	TGTGCCAGCAGTTCAACCATAGCGGGGGGGCGGGAGACCCAGTACTTC
once	TRBV30	.	TRBJ2-7	CAWSFSGTYEQYF	TGTGCCTGGAGTTTTAGCGGAACCTACGAGCAGTACTTC
.	TRBV30	.	TRBJ1-5	CAWSPGAGNQPQHF	TGTGCCTGGAGTCCAGGGGCCGGCAATCAGCCCCAGCATTTT
.	TRBV9	TRBD1	TRBJ2-7	CASSVGDSSYEQYF	TGTGCCAGCAGCGTAGGGGACAGTTCCTACGAGCAGTACTTC
.	TRBV5-4	TRBD1	TRBJ2-1	CASSPSVQGASGWQFF	TGTGCCAGCAGCCCGTCGGTACAGGGGGCGTCGGGTTGGCAGTTCTTC
medium-sized	TRBV7-9	TRBD1	TRBJ2-7	CASSFSGQGYEQYF	TGTGCCAGCAGCTTCTCGGGACAGGGCTACGAGCAGTACTTC
.	TRBV7-9	.	TRBJ2-1	CASRASSYNEQFF	TGTGCCAGCAGGGCAAGCTCCTACAATGAGCAGTTCTTC
.	TRBV2	TRBD1	TRBJ2-5	CASGGQGAETQYF	TGTGCCAGCGGGGGACAGGGGGCCGAGACCCAGTACTTC
.	TRBV7-2	.	TRBJ2-7	CASSLVAGSYEQYF	TGTGCCAGCAGCTTAGTGGCAGGGTCCTACGAGCAGTACTTC
.	TRBV2	.	TRBJ1-2	CARFSYGYTF	TGTGCCAGATTTAGCTATGGCTACACCTTC
.	TRBV19	TRBD1	TRBJ2-1	CASSTWTGDNEQFF	TGTGCCAGTAGTACGTGGACAGGAGACAATGAGCAGTTCTTC
.	TRBV7-9	TRBD1	TRBJ1-5	CASSPGQGYQPQHF	TGTGCCAGCAGCCCTGGACAGGGATATCAGCCCCAGCATTTT
.	TRBV19	.	TRBJ2-1	CASSWSGDNSYNEQFF	TGTGCCAGTAGTTGGAGCGGGGACAACTCCTACAATGAGCAGTTCTTC